This T cell receptor (beta chain) was captured by sequencing in a study of T cells in Graves' hyperthyroidism and ophthalmopathy. For the study at large: Prior to any treatment, at the point of initial diagnosis, peripheral blood was collected.

TCR beta CDR3 sequences were amplified from RNA transcripts. Researchers ran a first-round RT-PCR on the TCR CDR3 using the HTBI primer set. Each CDR3 protein is one row after TCRdb ran MiXCR on the multiplex PCR reads. The sample lists roughly 600,000 distinct CDR3 sequences, approximately 15% occurring once. PBMCs were obtained from roughly 10 ml fresh peripheral blood. The receptor's source is a woman aged 45-59 years with Graves' ophthalmopathy. The sequenced sample was blood.

The CDR3, as DNA: TGCAGTGCTAGAGCCGGAGGGAGTGGGGACGAGCAGTACTTC. Residues: CSARAGGSGDEQYF. V usage is TRBV20-1 and J usage is TRBJ2-7; possibly TRBD2 for D (6 bases). CDR1 is DFQATT and CDR2 is SNEGSKA in the germline V gene (reference sequence). Trimming took off 1 base at V and 5 bases at J, with 15 bases between the two ends. This CDR3 comprises 14 residues.